These T cell receptor beta chains were read from a single sample in a study of vaccination and CD4 T cells after COVID-19. Each CDR3 protein is one row after TCRdb ran MiXCR on the PCR reads. The table shows several thousand distinct CDR3 sequences, with approximately 60% occurring only once. Their specific antigens are unknown. The sample comprised CD4+ T cells from blood, cultured in vitro. These receptors were obtained from a human donor who had recovered from COVID-19. Both conserved end residues are part of each CDR3. D genes are given only for firm matches. Clone size is shown for a subset of rows, as once, few, many or a class of expanded clone.

D,V,J,size,CDR3,DNA
TRBD1,TRBV10-3,TRBJ1-1,few,CAISESIQGAKAFF,TGTGCCATCAGTGAGTCGATACAGGGGGCGAAGGCTTTCTTT
TRBD1,TRBV30,TRBJ1-5,NA,CAWSRDSNNQPQHF,TGTGCCTGGAGCCGGGACAGTAACAATCAGCCCCAGCATTTT
TRBD1,TRBV2,TRBJ1-2,NA,CASRFSEQGSGYTF,TGTGCCAGCAGGTTCAGCGAACAGGGGTCGGGCTACACCTTC
TRBD1,TRBV11-3,TRBJ1-3,NA,CASSLSGTGGNTIYF,TGTGCCAGCAGCTTATCCGGGACAGGGGGAAACACCATATATTTT
NA,TRBV27,TRBJ1-1,once,CASRSTEAFF,TGTGCCAGCAGATCCACTGAAGCTTTCTTT
NA,TRBV6-1,TRBJ1-2,NA,CASSPDKNYGYTF,TGTGCCAGCAGCCCGGACAAGAACTATGGCTACACCTTC
TRBD1,TRBV6-2/TRBV6-3,TRBJ2-7,medium-sized,CASKTPTGTGAYEQYF,TGTGCCAGCAAGACCCCCACCGGGACAGGGGCCTACGAGCAGTACTTC
TRBD1,TRBV7-9,TRBJ1-2,NA,CASSLGGETGRGYTF,TGTGCCAGCAGCTTAGGAGGGGAGACAGGGCGAGGCTACACCTTC
NA,TRBV6-4,TRBJ1-5,few,CASSDEGTHSNQPQHF,TGTGCCAGCAGTGACGAGGGAACCCATAGCAATCAGCCCCAGCATTTT
TRBD1,TRBV2,TRBJ1-1,NA,CASSALGTGTEAFF,TGTGCCAGCAGTGCCCTCGGGACAGGGACTGAAGCTTTCTTT
NA,TRBV6-1,TRBJ1-1,NA,CASTLKPGSGTEAFF,TGTGCCAGCACCCTTAAGCCCGGGTCAGGAACTGAAGCTTTCTTT
NA,TRBV6-1,TRBJ2-1,NA,CASSPTLGSYNEQFF,TGTGCCAGCAGTCCTACCCTAGGGTCCTACAATGAGCAGTTCTTC
TRBD1,TRBV7-2,TRBJ1-5,NA,CASSPPGQGAKQPQHF,TGTGCCAGCAGCCCACCGGGACAGGGGGCGAAACAGCCCCAGCATTTT
NA,TRBV6-9,TRBJ1-1,few,CAIGPGGLIMNTEAFF,TGTGCCATCGGTCCCGGGGGACTTATCATGAACACTGAAGCTTTCTTT
TRBD2,TRBV14,TRBJ2-2,NA,CASKIAGVNTGELFF,TGTGCCAGCAAGATAGCGGGGGTGAACACCGGGGAGCTGTTTTTT
NA,TRBV6-1,TRBJ1-1,NA,CASSEAPNLNTEAFF,TGTGCCAGCAGTGAAGCGCCCAATCTGAACACTGAAGCTTTCTTT
NA,TRBV20-1,TRBJ2-3,NA,CSASVPSTDTQYF,TGCAGTGCTAGTGTCCCTAGCACAGATACGCAGTATTTT
NA,TRBV5-5,TRBJ1-2,NA,CASSLSTGSGYGYTF,TGTGCCAGCAGCTTGAGTACAGGAAGTGGGTATGGCTACACCTTC
NA,TRBV27,TRBJ1-6,NA,CASSFREPSSPLHF,TGTGCCAGCAGTTTTCGGGAGCCTAGTTCACCCCTCCACTTT
NA,TRBV6-2/TRBV6-3,TRBJ1-2,few,CASSYDGTLYGYTF,TGTGCCAGCAGTTACGACGGGACCTTATATGGCTACACCTTC
NA,TRBV11-2,TRBJ1-2,NA,CASSQDYGYTF,TGTGCCAGCAGCCAGGACTATGGCTACACCTTC
TRBD1,TRBV4-1,TRBJ2-5,once,CASSTRTGWYQETQYF,TGCGCCAGCAGCACCCGGACAGGATGGTACCAAGAGACCCAGTACTTC
NA,TRBV27,TRBJ2-3,medium-sized,CASSFPHTDTQYF,TGTGCCAGCAGTTTCCCCCACACAGATACGCAGTATTTT
NA,TRBV10-2,TRBJ1-1,once,CATEGGANTEAFF,TGCGCCACCGAGGGGGGGGCGAACACTGAAGCTTTCTTT
NA,TRBV30,TRBJ1-2,once,CAWSNSPLRTASTNYGYTF,TGTGCCTGGAGTAATTCCCCCCTTCGGACAGCCTCTACTAACTATGGCTACACCTTC
NA,TRBV14,TRBJ1-3,once,CASSLVGNTIYF,TGTGCCAGCAGCCTCGTGGGAAACACCATATATTTT